This is a list of T cell receptor beta chains from one sample in a study of T-cell memory formation after mild COVID-19. TCRdb re-called the 5' RACE reads through MiXCR, storing one row per CDR3 protein. The data hold about 400,000 distinct CDR3 sequences, with under 25% observed a single time. Material: PBMCs or a T cell subset sorted from them (not recorded which). These receptors were taken from an adult woman who had mild COVID-19 (a few samples of this study predate the infection). Cell type and time point are not known. The CDR3 runs from the conserved cysteine through the conserved F or W. The D gene is left open where the match is weak. Only some rows state a clone size, as once, few, many or a class for expanded clones.

v_gene	abundance	d_gene	j_gene	CDR3aa	CDR3nt
TRBV2	few	.	TRBJ2-7	CASSVVVRLGSYEQYF	TGTGCCAGCAGTGTTGTAGTAAGGCTGGGGAGCTACGAGCAGTACTTC
TRBV30	.	.	TRBJ1-2	CAWSSRYGYTF	TGTGCCTGGAGTTCGCGGTATGGCTACACCTTC
TRBV6-6	.	.	TRBJ1-5	CASSYSRTDNQPQHF	TGTGCCAGCAGTTACTCGAGGACAGACAATCAGCCCCAGCATTTT
TRBV7-9	.	.	TRBJ1-1	CASSTRREAEAFF	TGTGCCAGCAGCACCCGGCGGGAGGCTGAAGCTTTCTTT
TRBV6-2/TRBV6-3	few	.	TRBJ2-6	CASSYPGRVSGANVLTF	TGTGCCAGCAGTTACCCCGGACGGGTTTCTGGGGCCAACGTCCTGACTTTC
TRBV7-3	few	.	TRBJ2-1	CASSLLGTDGLYNEQFF	TGTGCCAGCAGCCTCCTTGGGACGGACGGCTTATACAATGAGCAGTTCTTC
TRBV6-2/TRBV6-3	.	TRBD1	TRBJ2-7	CASSYAGGISYEQYF	TGTGCCAGCAGTTACGCAGGGGGCATCTCCTACGAGCAGTACTTC
TRBV7-9	few	.	TRBJ2-1	CASSSPGGAGDEQFF	TGTGCCAGCAGCTCTCCAGGGGGGGCCGGCGATGAGCAGTTCTTC
TRBV29-1	many	.	TRBJ1-1	CSVEGGLGGGTEAFF	TGCAGCGTTGAAGGGGGTCTTGGAGGGGGCACTGAAGCTTTCTTT
TRBV30	.	.	TRBJ2-5	CAWSVSETQYF	TGTGCCTGGAGTGTATCCGAGACCCAGTACTTC
TRBV11-2	few	.	TRBJ1-1	CASSSQFWDIFANTEAFF	TGTGCCAGCAGCTCCCAATTTTGGGACATCTTCGCTAACACTGAAGCTTTCTTT
TRBV5-1	.	.	TRBJ1-2	CASSYDSRERGYTF	TGCGCCAGCAGCTACGACTCCAGGGAACGCGGCTACACCTTC
TRBV7-3	few	TRBD2	TRBJ2-3	CASSVISGGTVTQYF	TGTGCCAGCAGCGTAATTAGCGGGGGGACAGTCACGCAGTATTTT
TRBV10-2	.	.	TRBJ2-1	CASSDLRPAYNEQFF	TGCGCCAGCAGTGACCTAAGACCGGCCTACAATGAGCAGTTCTTC
TRBV29-1	.	.	TRBJ2-7	CSVEPRGGYEQYF	TGCAGCGTTGAACCCAGGGGGGGCTACGAGCAGTACTTC
TRBV7-9	.	TRBD2	TRBJ2-3	CASSWRGSTDTQYF	TGTGCCAGCAGCTGGCGGGGGAGCACAGATACGCAGTATTTT
TRBV29-1	few	TRBD1	TRBJ2-1	CSVEALDRGLTNEQFF	TGCAGCGTTGAAGCCCTCGACAGGGGGTTAACCAATGAGCAGTTCTTC
TRBV4-1	few	.	TRBJ1-3	CASSQRISGNTIYF	TGCGCCAGCAGCCAAAGGATCTCTGGAAACACCATATATTTT
TRBV7-8	.	.	TRBJ2-2	CASSQIGFAGNTGELFF	TGTGCCAGCAGCCAGATCGGATTTGCAGGGAACACCGGGGAGCTGTTTTTT
TRBV30	few	TRBD1	TRBJ1-1	CAWIQGANTEAFF	TGTGCCTGGATACAGGGGGCGAACACTGAAGCTTTCTTT
TRBV12-5	.	.	TRBJ1-2	CASGLPGQRWRGYTF	TGTGCTAGTGGTTTGCCCGGACAGCGGTGGAGAGGCTACACCTTC
TRBV7-3	.	TRBD2	TRBJ2-3	CASSLEWREVGTQYF	TGTGCCAGCAGCTTAGAGTGGCGGGAGGTTGGTACGCAGTATTTT
TRBV5-6	few	.	TRBJ1-4	CASSAGRASNEKLFF	TGTGCCAGCAGCGCGGGCCGGGCCAGTAATGAAAAACTGTTTTTT
TRBV7-7	.	.	TRBJ2-1	CASSPEWGSPSYNEQFF	TGTGCTAGCAGCCCCGAGTGGGGGAGCCCCTCCTACAATGAGCAGTTCTTC
TRBV7-8	few	.	TRBJ2-3	CASSLVDGRVRTDTQYF	TGTGCCAGCAGCTTAGTAGACGGGCGGGTGCGCACAGATACGCAGTATTTT
TRBV7-3	.	.	TRBJ2-3	CASSLTTATDTQYF	TGTGCCAGCAGCTTGACGACTGCCACAGATACGCAGTATTTT
TRBV30	.	.	TRBJ2-7	CAWSRDAYEQYF	TGTGCCTGGAGTCGGGATGCCTACGAGCAGTACTTC
TRBV9	.	TRBD2	TRBJ2-1	CASSVVSHVGAGGIYNEQFF	TGTGCCAGCAGCGTAGTATCCCACGTTGGGGCGGGAGGAATCTACAATGAGCAGTTCTTC
TRBV4-2	.	.	TRBJ2-5	CASSQDRSRARDQYF	TGTGCCAGCAGCCAAGATAGGAGTAGAGCGAGAGACCAGTACTTC
TRBV6-6	few	TRBD2	TRBJ2-1	CASTQSGTHNEQFF	TGTGCCAGCACCCAAAGCGGGACCCACAATGAGCAGTTCTTC
TRBV6-6	.	.	TRBJ2-1	CASSPGIAYNEQFF	TGTGCCAGCAGCCCGGGCATAGCCTACAATGAGCAGTTCTTC